The subject of this entry is one T cell receptor beta chain. Its specific antigen is unknown. Base qualities were left out, and no much larger clone turns up one base away. The sample comes from a study of cytomegalovirus exposure and HLA in healthy donors (dated by TCRdb to between 2016 and 2019). Study-level background: In an earlier analysis of approximately 500 of the donors, approximately 300 Gb of sequence data and 117 million unique TCR beta sequences from about 190 million T cells were reported. The study profiled the T cell repertoires of 550 to 700 subjects by immunosequencing and related them to cytomegalovirus serostatus. To decide whether each TCR beta V gene segment behaved as functional or pseudogenic, an earlier analysis of several hundred of the donors relied on high-throughput TCR beta sequencing. Every discovery cohort repertoire had been produced on one sequencing platform. The aim of the study was to test whether cataloging public T cell receptors could identify signatures of past pathogen exposure. Donor age, sex, ethnicity and CMV serostatus were collected together with the repertoire data. Among 300 to 450 genotyped donors of the cohort, an average of around 240,000 unique TCR beta nucleotide sequences were sequenced per donor, roughly 18% of them non-productive. Typing coverage differed by locus: A, B, C, DRB1 and DQB1 were typed in roughly 629-630 donors, DQA1 in about 500, DPA1 in some 610, and DPB1 in roughly 470. In a later genetic analysis, genome-wide SNP genotypes for about 65% of the 666 donors were used, and that subset was treated as a discovery cohort. HLA typing covered class I and class II loci at four-digit resolution. An early release covering around 630 HLA-typed donors comprised approximately 300 gigabases of sequencing data and around 85 million unique TCR sequences. In addition to the first cohort of 650 to 750 subjects, a separate validation cohort of 120 different subjects was used. Rather than drawing on any new phenotypic data, the later analysis identified candidate immune exposures from TCR beta sequences and the way those sequences occurred across donors. High-throughput TCR immunosequencing, statistical association of individual TCRs with disease status, and machine learning were combined to predict cytomegalovirus infection status. To study patterns of TCR occurrence, a later analysis re-analyzed previously published TCR beta repertoires from 666 donors and added high-resolution HLA genotyping. Among the roughly 380 genotyped donors, around 81% belonged to the genetic ancestry cluster associated with self-reported Caucasian donors. A handful of DR-DQ haplotypes were handled as single units for association and clustering because linkage in the cohort was strong.

Receptors were amplified or captured by the immunoSEQ multiplex PCR assay. The multiplex PCR relied on a mix of 60 forward primers for TCR Vbeta segments and 13 reverse primers for TCR Jbeta segments. A multiplex PCR assay on genomic DNA amplified the CDR3 region of rearranged TCR beta genes. The amplified TCR beta libraries were sequenced on the Illumina HiSeq System as 87-base-pair reads. The original pipeline was this. A later analysis tallied tens of millions of unique TCR beta chains across the roughly 610 repertoires, and 10 million to 11 million of those chains were shared by two or more donors. To remove PCR and sequencing errors, raw reads were error-corrected and collapsed into unique sequences using a nearest-neighbor algorithm that merged closely related sequences. To assign V, D and J gene segments, CDR3 sequences were aligned to IMGT reference sequences. Each retained sequence needed at least a six-nucleotide match to both a V gene segment and a J gene segment. Rearrangements were called productive when the CDR3 lacked stop codons and stayed in frame with V and J; all others were non-productive. Following IMGT convention, CDR3 was defined as the stretch from the second conserved V-encoded cysteine to the conserved J-encoded phenylalanine. The earlier analysis of about 620 of the donors excluded sequences that lacked an unambiguous match to a single V gene segment. An earlier analysis of 587 of the donors classified V segments as functional when productive rearrangements were above 56.7% and as segregating when the standard deviation between donors was above 5%. To diagnose cytomegalovirus status from the catalog of TCR beta chain sequences, a statistical classification framework was built. In a later analysis, V and J genes were assigned by comparing TCR nucleotide sequences against IMGT/GENE-DB human TR gene sequences. A later analysis assigned CDR3 sequences and most-parsimonious VDJ recombination scenarios with the TCRdist pipeline. In a later analysis, every TCR beta chain was defined by the combination of its CDR3 amino acid sequence and its V-gene family, and reads without a unique V-gene family were dropped. A later analysis removed 500 to 600 highly shared, low-generation-probability nucleotide sequences to deal with suspected cross-contamination and a sequencing artifact. A later analysis calculated a clonal expansion index for each public chain from normalized within-repertoire ranks of inferred template counts. In a later analysis, generation probabilities were computed using a VDJ recombination model fitted to out-of-frame rearrangements, and the results were checked against IGoR. A later analysis scored TCR-TCR, TCR-HLA and TCR-CMV co-occurrence with hypergeometric tests, applying a repertoire-size bias correction to TCR pairs. A later analysis estimated false discovery rates by permuting HLA or CMV assignments 20 times. In a later analysis, co-occurring TCRs were grouped using DBSCAN, with TCRdist sequence similarity added in when clustering inside HLA-allele-positive subsets. Co-occurrence clustering excluded repertoires with fewer than 30,000 or more than 120,000 public chains, plus five with anomalous nucleotide sharing. As stored in TCRdb, this immuneACCESS dataset retains in-frame rearrangements with V and J assigned. A fraction of the clones does not appear; measured against another copy, unresolved V genes explain less than half of the discrepancy, and the remainder lacks a known reason. That table is the source of V, J and clone size, and D and trimming were worked out from the DNA. In all, the sample holds about 250,000 clones, and over 90% of those were seen once. 1.5% to 2% of the sample is taken by the ten largest.

The germline V gene sets CDR1 to SGDLS and CDR2 to YYNGEE. Trimming takes 0 bases from V and 2 bases from J, and the germline ends sit 14 bases apart. Spanning cysteine to phenylalanine, the CDR3 consists of 16 amino acids. Of all the DNA, just the CDR3 is kept, 48 bases in frame from base 1. The study at large found these results: According to a later genetic analysis, donors in an Asian-associated ancestry cluster had fewer N-insertions in productive TCRs than the roughly 700-donor mean. For the cohort, immune exposure information was limited to CMV serostatus. Assigning TCR associations to individual alleles was difficult when HLA alleles, especially DR and DQ, strongly co-occurred. In a later analysis, HLA-associated TCR beta chains were found to be more clonally expanded and to have lower generation probabilities than equally common non-associated chains. According to a later analysis, TCR association rates differed among HLA loci, with DRB1 alleles showing the most associated TCRs and HLA-C alleles showing the fewest. Most TCR sequences were seen in very few donors, while some public TCRs were found in many individuals. Cytomegalovirus status was reported to be diagnosed by the classifier with high specificity and sensitivity in both the original and validation cohorts. Linkage disequilibrium might explain the correlated functional status among segregating V segments, but an unknown experimental factor could not be ruled out. The presence/absence analyses assumed that sequencing depth was roughly uniform across donors, and that assumption may not be true. Some IMGT-functional V segments, including TRBV6-2 and TRBV6-3, could not be told apart with the 87-base-pair reads, so those segments were excluded. In an earlier analysis of roughly 560 of the donors, most TCR beta V segments were observed in productive rearrangements about 90% or about 30% of the time, broadly matching IMGT annotations. In the study, approximately 150 TCR beta chains were listed as associated with cytomegalovirus. In a later genetic analysis, a missense DCLRE1C variant was associated with V-gene and J-gene trimming of TCR beta chains, and the association was replicated in an independent cohort. The cohort was sequenced for TCR beta chains only, and without alpha or paired-chain data the features that could be detected were limited. Because HLA typing was unavailable for some donors at each locus, only the typed subset was used in association tests. A few of the identified cytomegalovirus-associated TCR beta chains were confirmed in vitro to be specific for cytomegalovirus antigens. A group of highly shared sequence variants was considered likely to be a technical artifact of the sequencing pipeline. Because counts were too low, around 18 rarely observed V segments, including chromosome 9 orphons, were left out of the earlier analysis of about 620 of the donors. In a later analysis, several top co-occurrence clusters were reported to appear linked to parvovirus B19, influenza, CMV and Epstein-Barr virus. Specific HLA alleles were associated with 18,000 or so TCR beta sequences at a false discovery rate of 0.05 in a later analysis. According to the authors, the approach could potentially be generalized to other disease states and immunological phenotypes. A further reported finding was that TCR beta sequences accurately predicted the HLA-A and HLA-B alleles for most subjects in the first cohort. Most CMV-associated TCR beta chains appeared to be HLA-restricted in a later analysis, and the HLA associations seemed to be driven largely by CMV exposure.

The cohort consisted of fewer than 700 healthy bone marrow donors. At the time of sampling, every cohort member was nominally healthy, though immune exposures that went unrecorded were likely present. The donor tested CMV seronegative and was one of the 352 seronegative cohort members. A peripheral blood sample was collected from each donor, and TCR beta sequencing was performed on peripheral blood mononuclear cells. The Qiagen DNeasy Blood Extraction Kit was used to extract genomic DNA from the blood cell samples. The chain uses TRBV9 and TRBJ1-1, and TRBD1 may be the D gene, going by 5 matching bases. The sequencing sample was made of PBMCs. This TCR derives from a girl aged 2 to 10 in good health and CMV-seronegative. Here the CDR3 is given as CASSVGGRGVNTEAFF. At the DNA level, the sequence is TGTGCCAGCAGCGTAGGGGGGAGGGGAGTCAACACTGAAGCTTTCTTT. Outside the CDR3, residues come from the reference TRBV9 and TRBJ1-1 proteins, so the full variable domain is: DSGVTQTPKHLITATGQRVTLRCSPRSGDLSVYWYQQSLDQGLQFLIQYYNGEERAKGNILERFSAQQFPDLHSELNLSSLELGDSALYFCASSVGGRGVNTEAFFGQGTRLTVV.